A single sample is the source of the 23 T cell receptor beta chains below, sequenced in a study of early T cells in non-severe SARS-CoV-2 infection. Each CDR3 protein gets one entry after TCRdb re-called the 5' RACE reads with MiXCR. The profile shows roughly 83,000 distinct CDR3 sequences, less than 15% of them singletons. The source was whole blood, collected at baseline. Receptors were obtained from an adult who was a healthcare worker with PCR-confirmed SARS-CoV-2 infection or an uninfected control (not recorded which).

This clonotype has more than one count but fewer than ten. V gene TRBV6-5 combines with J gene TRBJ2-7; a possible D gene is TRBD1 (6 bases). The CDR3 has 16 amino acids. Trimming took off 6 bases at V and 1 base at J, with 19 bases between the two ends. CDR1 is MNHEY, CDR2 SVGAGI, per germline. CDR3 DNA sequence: TGTGCCAGCAGGCGCAGGGTCGGGACAAAATCCTACGAGCAGTACTTC. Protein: CASRRRVGTKSYEQYF.

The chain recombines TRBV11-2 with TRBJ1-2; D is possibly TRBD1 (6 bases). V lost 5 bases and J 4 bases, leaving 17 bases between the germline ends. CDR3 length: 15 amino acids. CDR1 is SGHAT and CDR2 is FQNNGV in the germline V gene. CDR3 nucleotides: TGTGCCAGCAGCATCCCTACAGGGTCAACCTATGGCTACACCTTC. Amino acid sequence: CASSIPTGSTYGYTF.

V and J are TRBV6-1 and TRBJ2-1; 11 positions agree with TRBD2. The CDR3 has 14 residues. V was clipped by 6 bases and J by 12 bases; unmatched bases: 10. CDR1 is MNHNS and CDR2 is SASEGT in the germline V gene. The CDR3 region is CASSGTSGGQGQFF. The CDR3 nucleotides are TGTGCCAGCAGCGGTACTAGCGGGGGCCAAGGGCAGTTCTTC.

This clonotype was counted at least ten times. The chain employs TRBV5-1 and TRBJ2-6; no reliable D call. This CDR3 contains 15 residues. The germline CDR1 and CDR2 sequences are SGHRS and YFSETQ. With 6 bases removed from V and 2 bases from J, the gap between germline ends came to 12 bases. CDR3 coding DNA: TGCGCCAGCACCACTGCCCTCACTGGGGCCAACGTCCTGACTTTC. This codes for CASTTALTGANVLTF.

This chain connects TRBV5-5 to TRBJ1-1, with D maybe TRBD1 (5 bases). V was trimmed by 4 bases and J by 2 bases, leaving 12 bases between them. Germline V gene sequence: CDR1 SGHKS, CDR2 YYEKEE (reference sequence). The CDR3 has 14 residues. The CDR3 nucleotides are TGTGCCAGCAGCCAAGACAGCCTTAACACTGAAGCTTTCTTT. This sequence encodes CASSQDSLNTEAFF.

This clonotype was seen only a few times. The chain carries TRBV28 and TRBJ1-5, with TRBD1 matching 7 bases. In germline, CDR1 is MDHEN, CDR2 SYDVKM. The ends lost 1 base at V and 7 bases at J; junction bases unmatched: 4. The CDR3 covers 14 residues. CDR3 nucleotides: TGTGCCAGCAGTTTATACAGGGGAAGACAGCCCCAGCATTTT. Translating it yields CASSLYRGRQPQHF.

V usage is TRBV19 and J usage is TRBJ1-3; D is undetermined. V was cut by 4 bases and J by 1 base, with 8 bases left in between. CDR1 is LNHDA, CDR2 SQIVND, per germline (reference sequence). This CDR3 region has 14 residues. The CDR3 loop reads CASSTLGSGNTIYF. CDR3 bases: TGTGCCAGTAGTACCCTCGGGTCTGGAAACACCATATATTTT.

In DNA, the CDR3 is TGTGCCAGCAGTTTATTAGGGTCGACAGGGAATGAAAAACTGTTTTTT. This encodes CASSLLGSTGNEKLFF. The J gene is TRBJ1-4, the V gene TRBV27; 7 nucleotides line up with TRBD1. V shed 1 base, J shed 5 bases, and the junction held 7 bases outside the gene matches. The CDR3 extends over 16 amino acids. Germline CDR1 MNHEY, CDR2 SMNVEV (reference sequence).

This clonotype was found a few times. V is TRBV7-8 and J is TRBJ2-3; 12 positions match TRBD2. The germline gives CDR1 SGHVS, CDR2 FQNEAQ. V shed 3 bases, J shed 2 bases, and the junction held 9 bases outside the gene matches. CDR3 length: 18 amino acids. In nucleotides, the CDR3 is TGTGCCAGCAGCTTTACCCTCCGACTAGCGGGGGTCACAGATACGCAGTATTTT. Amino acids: CASSFTLRLAGVTDTQYF.

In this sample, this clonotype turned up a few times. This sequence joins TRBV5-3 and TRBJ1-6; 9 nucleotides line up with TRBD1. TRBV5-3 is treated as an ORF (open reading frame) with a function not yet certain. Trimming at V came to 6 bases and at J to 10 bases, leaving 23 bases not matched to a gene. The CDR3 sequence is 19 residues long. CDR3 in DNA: TGTGCCAGAATGGGAAACCCCCCGGGACAGGGATTTACAGTCTCACCCCTCCACTTT. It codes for CARMGNPPGQGFTVSPLHF.

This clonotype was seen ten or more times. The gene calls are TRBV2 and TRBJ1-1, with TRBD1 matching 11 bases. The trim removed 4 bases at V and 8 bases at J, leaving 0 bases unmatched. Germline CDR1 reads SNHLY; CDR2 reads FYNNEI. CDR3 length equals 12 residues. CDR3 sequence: CASSGDRGEAFF. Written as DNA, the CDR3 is TGTGCCAGCAGTGGGGACAGGGGGGAAGCTTTCTTT.

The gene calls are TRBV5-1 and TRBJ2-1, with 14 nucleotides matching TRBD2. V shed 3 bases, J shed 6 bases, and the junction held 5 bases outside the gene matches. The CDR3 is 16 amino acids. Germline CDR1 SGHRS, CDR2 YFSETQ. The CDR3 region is CASSSRLAGGPNEQFF. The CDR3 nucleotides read TGCGCCAGCAGCTCACGACTAGCGGGAGGGCCCAATGAGCAGTTCTTC.

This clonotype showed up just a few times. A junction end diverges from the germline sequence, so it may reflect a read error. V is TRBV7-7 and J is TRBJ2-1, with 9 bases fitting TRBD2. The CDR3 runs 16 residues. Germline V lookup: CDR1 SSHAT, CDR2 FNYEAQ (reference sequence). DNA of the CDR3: TGTGCTAGCAGCTTATCGGCGGGAGGGGGAGGGAATGAGCAGTTCTTC. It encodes CASSLSAGGGGNEQFF.

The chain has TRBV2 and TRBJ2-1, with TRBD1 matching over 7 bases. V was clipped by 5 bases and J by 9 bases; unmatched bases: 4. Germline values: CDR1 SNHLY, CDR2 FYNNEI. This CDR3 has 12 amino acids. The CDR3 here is CASSLGGGEQFF. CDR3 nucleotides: TGTGCCAGCAGTTTAGGGGGCGGTGAGCAGTTCTTC.

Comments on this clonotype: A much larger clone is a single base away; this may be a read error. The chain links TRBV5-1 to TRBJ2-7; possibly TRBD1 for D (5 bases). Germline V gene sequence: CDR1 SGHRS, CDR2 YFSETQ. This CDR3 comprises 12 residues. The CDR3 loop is CTSSAGRDEQYF. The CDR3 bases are TGCACCAGCAGTGCAGGGCGCGACGAGCAGTACTTC.

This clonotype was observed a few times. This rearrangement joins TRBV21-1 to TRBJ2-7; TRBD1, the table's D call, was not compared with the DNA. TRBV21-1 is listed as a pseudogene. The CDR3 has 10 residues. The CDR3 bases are TGTGCCAGCAGGAGGGGGCGACGGGACTTC. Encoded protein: CASRRGRRDF.

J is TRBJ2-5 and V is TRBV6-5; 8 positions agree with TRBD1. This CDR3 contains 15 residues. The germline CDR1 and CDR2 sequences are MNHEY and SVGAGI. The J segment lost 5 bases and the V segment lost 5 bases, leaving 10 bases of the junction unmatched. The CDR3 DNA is TGTGCCAGCAGTCAAGACAGGGGATGGCAGGAGACCCAGTACTTC. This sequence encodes CASSQDRGWQETQYF.

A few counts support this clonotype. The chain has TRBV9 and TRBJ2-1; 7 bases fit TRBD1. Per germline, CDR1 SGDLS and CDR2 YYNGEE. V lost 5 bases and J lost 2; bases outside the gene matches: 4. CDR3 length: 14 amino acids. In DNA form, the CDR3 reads TGTGCCAGCAGTTTACAGGGGACCTACAATGAGCAGTTCTTC. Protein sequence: CASSLQGTYNEQFF.

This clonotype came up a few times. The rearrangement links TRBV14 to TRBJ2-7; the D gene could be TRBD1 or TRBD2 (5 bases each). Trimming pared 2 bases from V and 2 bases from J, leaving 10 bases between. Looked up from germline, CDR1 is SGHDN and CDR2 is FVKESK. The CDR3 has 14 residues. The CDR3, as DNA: TGTGCCAGCAGCCAACCGTGGGACCCCTACGAGCAGTACTTC. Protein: CASSQPWDPYEQYF.

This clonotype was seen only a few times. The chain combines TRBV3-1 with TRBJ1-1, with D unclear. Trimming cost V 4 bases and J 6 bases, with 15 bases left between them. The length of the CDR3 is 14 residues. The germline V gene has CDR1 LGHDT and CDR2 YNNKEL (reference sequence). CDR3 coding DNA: TGTGCCAGCAGCCCCCTAGCGAGCGGTCCTGAAGCTTTCTTT. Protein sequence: CASSPLASGPEAFF.

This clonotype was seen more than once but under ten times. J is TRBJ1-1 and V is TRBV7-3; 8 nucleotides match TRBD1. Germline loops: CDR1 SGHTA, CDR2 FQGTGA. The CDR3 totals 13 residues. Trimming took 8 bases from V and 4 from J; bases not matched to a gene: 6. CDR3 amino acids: CASRGQESTEAFF. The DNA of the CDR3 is TGTGCCAGCCGGGGACAGGAGAGCACTGAAGCTTTCTTT.

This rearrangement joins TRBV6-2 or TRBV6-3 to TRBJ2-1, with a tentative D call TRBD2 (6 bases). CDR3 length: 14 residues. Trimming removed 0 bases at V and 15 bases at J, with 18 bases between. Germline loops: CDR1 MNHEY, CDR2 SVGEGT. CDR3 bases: TGTGCCAGCAGTTACTCGATCCTAGCGTTTAATGTGTTCTTC. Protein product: CASSYSILAFNVFF.

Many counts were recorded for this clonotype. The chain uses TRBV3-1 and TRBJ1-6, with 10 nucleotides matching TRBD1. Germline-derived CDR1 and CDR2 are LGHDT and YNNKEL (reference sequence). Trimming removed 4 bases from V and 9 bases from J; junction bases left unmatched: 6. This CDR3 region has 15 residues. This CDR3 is CASSPGTGAGSPLHF. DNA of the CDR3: TGTGCCAGCAGCCCCGGGACAGGGGCGGGTTCACCCCTCCACTTT. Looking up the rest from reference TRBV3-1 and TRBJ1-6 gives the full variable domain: DTAVSQTPKYLVTQMGNDKSIKCEQNLGHDTMYWYKQDSKKFLKIMFSYNNKELIINETVPNRFSPKSPDKAHLNLHINSLELGDSAVYFCASSPGTGAGSPLHFGNGTRLTVT.